This T cell receptor (beta chain) emerged from a study of beta chain features in type 1 diabetes. Reverse transcribing all isolated RNA meant expressed TCRB transcripts were sequenced. Sequenced by immunoSEQ multiplex PCR; TCRdb stores in-frame clones only, minus some. The repertoire includes about 740,000 clones, 13% of them detected once, and approximately 0.021% sits in the top ten. Comment on this clone: The antigen is unknown. Different DNA sequences within this sample yield the same CDR3.

CDR3 length: 12 amino acids. Per germline, CDR1 SGHNT and CDR2 YENEEA. Trimming cost V 1 base and J 4 bases, with 5 bases left between them. Broader study findings: Type 1 diabetes patients had TCRB CDR3s that were shorter (moderately but significantly so) in all four CD4+ subsets.

Purities in excess of 95% were seen in all sorted populations. The sample comprised naive CD4+ T cells from blood. The chain has TRBV11-3 and TRBJ2-7, with D unresolved. This clonotype was sampled from a man in his late teens or twenties with type 1 diabetes. The CDR3 is CASSLVLYEQYF. CDR3 coding DNA: TGTGCCAGCAGCTTAGTCCTTTACGAGCAGTACTTC.